The 7 T cell receptor beta chains given below trace back to one sample, sequenced in a study of T-cell memory formation after mild COVID-19. TCRdb processed the 5' RACE reads anew with MiXCR; each CDR3 protein has one entry. Of roughly 240,000 distinct CDR3 sequences in the sample, around 15% are singletons; the top ten hold around a fifth. Material for sequencing was PBMCs or a T cell subset sorted from them (not recorded which). The source of these receptors is a man younger than 35 who had mild COVID-19 (a few samples of this study predate the infection). Cell type and time point are not known.

The V call is TRBV24-1, the J call TRBJ2-2; 9 bases align to TRBD2. Germline CDR1 is KGHDR and CDR2 is SFDVKD. Trimming took 4 bases from V and 4 from J; bases not matched to a gene: 9. The CDR3 is 17 residues long. In nucleotides, the CDR3 is TGTGCCACCAGTGACCCCGGGGCGGGGGGGCCCACCGGGGAGCTGTTTTTT. This encodes CATSDPGAGGPTGELFF.

The rearrangement links TRBV2 to TRBJ2-2, with a tentative D call TRBD2 (6 bases). This CDR3 spans 14 amino acids. The ends were cut back, 3 bases at V and 4 bases at J, with 9 bases in the middle. Germline V gives CDR1 SNHLY, CDR2 FYNNEI. In nucleotides, the CDR3 is TGTGCCAGCAGTGATCGGCGGGGCACCGGGGAGCTGTTTTTT. The encoded protein is CASSDRRGTGELFF. The full variable domain, its missing parts supplied by reference TRBV2 and TRBJ2-2, is EPEVTQTPSHQVTQMGQEVILRCVPISNHLYFYWYRQILGQKVEFLVSFYNNEISEKSEIFDDQFSVERPDGSNFTLKIRSTKLEDSAMYFCASSDRRGTGELFFGEGSRLTVL.

This chain connects TRBV7-2 to TRBJ2-7; the D call may be TRBD1 or TRBD2 (5 bases each). Per germline, CDR1 SGHTA and CDR2 FQGNSA. The CDR3 has 14 amino acids. Trimming pared 1 base from V and 5 bases from J, leaving 12 bases between. The CDR3 bases are TGTGCCAGCAGCTTAGATGGGACGGCCAACGAGCAGTACTTC. It is translated as CASSLDGTANEQYF.

In its sample, this clonotype was seen a few times. The CDR3 sequence is CASSSGNGYTF. The CDR3 bases are TGTGCCAGCAGCTCCGGAAATGGCTACACCTTC. This chain uses TRBV7-3 with TRBJ1-2; unclear D gene. This CDR3 comprises 11 residues. Germline CDR1 and CDR2: SGHTA and FQGTGA. V dropped 4 bases and J dropped 6 bases, with 6 bases sitting between them.

This clonotype was counted between two and nine times. This chain uses TRBV6-5 with TRBJ2-4, with 7 bases identical to TRBD1. Germline-derived CDR1 and CDR2 are MNHEY and SVGAGI. The CDR3 loop spans 16 amino acids. The V gene end was trimmed by 3 bases and the J gene end by 5 bases; junction bases not matched to a gene: 10. Written as DNA, the CDR3 is TGTGCCAGCAGTTATTCGTACTCCGGGACAGAAAACATTCAGTACTTC. Translated: CASSYSYSGTENIQYF.

V gene TRBV20-1 combines with J gene TRBJ1-1, with TRBD1 matching 8 bases. Germline loops: CDR1 DFQATT, CDR2 SNEGSKA (reference sequence). Germline trimming cut 7 bases from V and 2 bases from J; bases unmatched to any gene: 9. The CDR3 totals 14 residues. CDR3: CSVKTGAYNTEAFF. The CDR3, as DNA: TGCAGTGTTAAGACAGGGGCGTATAACACTGAAGCTTTCTTT.

This clonotype was detected many times. V is TRBV7-3 and J is TRBJ1-6; 7 bases line up with TRBD1. V trimming: 5 bases; J trimming: 9 bases; junction bases outside the gene matches: 7. Germline CDR1 is SGHTA and CDR2 is FQGTGA. This CDR3 region has 14 residues. The CDR3 is CASSTGTASSPLHF. Here the CDR3 DNA reads TGTGCCAGCAGCACCGGGACAGCTTCTTCACCCCTCCACTTT.